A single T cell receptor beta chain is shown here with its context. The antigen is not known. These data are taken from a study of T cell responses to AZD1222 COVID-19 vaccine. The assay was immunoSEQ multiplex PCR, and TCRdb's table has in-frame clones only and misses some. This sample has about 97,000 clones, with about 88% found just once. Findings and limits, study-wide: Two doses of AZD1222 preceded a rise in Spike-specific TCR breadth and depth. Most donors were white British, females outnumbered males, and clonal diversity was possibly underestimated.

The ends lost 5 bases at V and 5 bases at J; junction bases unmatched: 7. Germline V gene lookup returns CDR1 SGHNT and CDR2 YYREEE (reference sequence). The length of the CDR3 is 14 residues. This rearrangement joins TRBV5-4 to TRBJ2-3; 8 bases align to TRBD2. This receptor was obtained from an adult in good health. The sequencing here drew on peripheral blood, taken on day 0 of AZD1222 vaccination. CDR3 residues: CASRPGLGIDTQYF. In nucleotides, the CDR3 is TGTGCCAGCAGGCCGGGACTAGGGATAGATACGCAGTATTTT.